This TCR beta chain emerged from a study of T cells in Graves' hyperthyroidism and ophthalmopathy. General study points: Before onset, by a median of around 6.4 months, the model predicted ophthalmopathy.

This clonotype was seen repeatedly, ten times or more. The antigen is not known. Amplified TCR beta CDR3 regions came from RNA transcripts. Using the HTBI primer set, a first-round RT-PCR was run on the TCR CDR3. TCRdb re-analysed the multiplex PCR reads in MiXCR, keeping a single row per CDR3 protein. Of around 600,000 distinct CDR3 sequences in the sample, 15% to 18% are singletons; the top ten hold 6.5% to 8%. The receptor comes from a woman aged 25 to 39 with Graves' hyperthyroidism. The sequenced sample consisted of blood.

DNA for the CDR3: TGTGCCAGCAGCGCCAGAGCGTTAGAGACCCAGTACTTC. It yields the protein CASSARALETQYF. The V gene is TRBV7-9, the J gene TRBJ2-5; unclear D gene. This CDR3 has 13 residues. In germline, CDR1 is SEHNR, CDR2 FQNEAQ (reference sequence). With 5 bases removed from V and 4 bases from J, the gap between germline ends came to 11 bases.